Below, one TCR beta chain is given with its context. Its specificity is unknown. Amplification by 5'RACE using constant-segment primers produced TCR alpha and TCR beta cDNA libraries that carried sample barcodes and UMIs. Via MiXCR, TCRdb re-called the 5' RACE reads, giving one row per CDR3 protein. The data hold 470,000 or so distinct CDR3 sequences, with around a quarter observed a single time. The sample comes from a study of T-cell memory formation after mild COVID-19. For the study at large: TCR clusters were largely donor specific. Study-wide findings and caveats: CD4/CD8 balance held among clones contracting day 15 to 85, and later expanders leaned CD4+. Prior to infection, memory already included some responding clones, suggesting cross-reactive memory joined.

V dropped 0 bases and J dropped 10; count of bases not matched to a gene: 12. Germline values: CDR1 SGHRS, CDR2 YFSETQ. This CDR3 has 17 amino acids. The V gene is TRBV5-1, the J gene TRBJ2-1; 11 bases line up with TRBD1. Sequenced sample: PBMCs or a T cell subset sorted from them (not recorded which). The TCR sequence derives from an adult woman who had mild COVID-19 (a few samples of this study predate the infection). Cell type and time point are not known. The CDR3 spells CASSLAPGQGVLEEQFF. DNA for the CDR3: TGCGCCAGCAGCTTGGCCCCGGGACAGGGGGTTTTAGAAGAGCAGTTCTTC. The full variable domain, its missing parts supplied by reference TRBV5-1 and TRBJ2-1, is KAGVTQTPRYLIKTRGQQVTLSCSPISGHRSVSWYQQTPGQGLQFLFEYFSETQRNKGNFPGRFSGRQFSNSRSEMNVSTLELGDSALYLCASSLAPGQGVLEEQFFGPGTRLTVL.